A selection of T cell receptor beta chains follows, all from one sample in a study of early T cells in non-severe SARS-CoV-2 infection. TCRdb itself ran the 5' RACE reads through MiXCR, one entry per CDR3 protein. The sample has tens of thousands of distinct CDR3 sequences, approximately 12% seen once. The specimen was whole blood. The source is an adult who was a healthcare worker with PCR-confirmed SARS-CoV-2 infection or an uninfected control (not recorded which). CDR3s leave out the opening cysteine and the closing phenylalanine or tryptophan. Each record gives: V gene, CDR3 protein.

TRBV12-5	ASGLALRNTGELF
TRBV11-2	ASSPSLGPMLF
TRBV29-1	SVGTGLNTGELF
TRBV7-2	ASSLVANYGYT
TRBV5-5	ASSYRTGGVDGYT
TRBV5-8	ASSTLAGGETQY
TRBV11-2	ASSLDRDRPSQETQY
TRBV19	ASSISVRTGGHGEQY
TRBV7-3	ASIPWGMGKNIQY
TRBV7-9	ASNEVEGPGYEQY
TRBV27	ASSLSQGVQETQY
TRBV12-3/TRBV12-4	ASAGWATQETQY
TRBV28	ASAPGGTYEQY
TRBV29-1	SVGSSGANVLI
TRBV24-1	ATSPLTQRTSSGAGELF
TRBV12-3/TRBV12-4	ASSPQGVDTEAF
TRBV20-1	SAHKGRADTQY
TRBV7-9	ASSLGGPQH
TRBV11-2	ASSPGRDRGRQETQY
TRBV6-6	ASSYSLAGGSTDTQY
TRBV29-1	SAPISTEAF
TRBV15	ATSTRRGRGRTGELF
TRBV5-1	ASSFAPTEKLF
TRBV5-1	ASSLEGTSPYEQY
TRBV24-1	ATAGDSLSTDTQY
TRBV20-1	SASGLAGITYEQY
TRBV2	ASSSMLGLAGRKETQY
TRBV4-1	ASSQDPSTWGELF
TRBV7-9	ASPGPGRHEQY
TRBV5-1	ASSSQAGLGDTQY
TRBV7-8	ASSSLESNTGELF
TRBV12-3/TRBV12-4	VSSYGLAGENEQY
TRBV20-1	SARRDRGYEQY
TRBV29-1	SVVRDGSNYGYT
TRBV29-1	SVEGRLARETQY
TRBV5-1	ASSWSGLAYNEQF
TRBV29-1	SVELQGGQPQH
TRBV28	ASRDPVAGIYEQY
TRBV11-2	ASSLNSGGAYTQY
TRBV21-1	ASSKGCPGGYQPQH
TRBV27	ASSSGTSYEQY
TRBV4-1	ASSQPTGGHQPQH
TRBV18	ASSTRLGETQY
TRBV29-1	SVELLVFDEQF
TRBV6-6	ASSFSDLEEKLF
TRBV7-2	ASSLAGGAGELF
TRBV7-9	ASGYHTGELF
TRBV18	ASSPTANSNQPQH
TRBV30	ASRVGRATEAF
TRBV9	ASSVSGGSYNSPLH
TRBV12-3/TRBV12-4	ASSSGGAGNSPLH
TRBV29-1	SVGSGAGEQF
TRBV19	ASTHRVGEKLF
TRBV18	ASSPDTGQETQY
TRBV4-1	ASSQDPSGGAEQF
TRBV5-5	ASSWGRLQQETQY
TRBV4-2	ASSQDGQLSTEAF
TRBV9	ASSVEGQGRGNTIY